This T cell receptor beta chain was found in a study of control samples from healthy donors and cancer patients. Clones were sequenced by immunoSEQ multiplex PCR, and TCRdb holds only the in-frame ones, with some missing. The table lists about 160,000 clones, roughly 95% of them singletons, with around 0.92% in the top ten. Germline trimming cut 1 base from V and 3 bases from J; bases unmatched to any gene: 6. Germline V gene lookup returns CDR1 SGHAT and CDR2 FQNNGV. The CDR3 loop spans 16 amino acids. This rearrangement joins TRBV11-2 to TRBJ1-1, with 9 positions matching TRBD1. What was sequenced was blood. This receptor was identified in a woman in her thirties in good health. The CDR3 bases are TGTGCCAGCAGCTTAGGGGGACAGGGTTGGTACACTGAAGCTTTCTTT. The encoded protein is CASSLGGQGWYTEAFF.